The sample holds a few counts of the clone carrying this TCR beta chain. Its antigen remains unidentified. The data originate from a study of T cells after yellow fever vaccination. At the level of the study: Where fractions had low cell numbers, libraries were prepared from them with the SMART-Seq v4 Ultra Low Input RNA kit.

The study made its TCR cDNA through 5'RACE template switching. That step introduced a universal primer site along with UMIs. TCRdb itself ran the 5' RACE reads through MiXCR, one entry per CDR3 protein. The table shows 200,000 to 300,000 distinct CDR3 sequences, with 6.5% to 7.5% occurring only once. General observations from the study: Post-booster repertoires again held most primary-vaccination clones (96% CD4, 88% CD8). Few clonotypes appeared in both CD4 and CD8 compartments.

CDR1 and CDR2 from the germline V gene are SNHLY and FYNNEI. Trimming cost V 6 bases and J 3 bases, with 6 bases left between them. This CDR3 spans 11 amino acids. This TCR derives from a young man who received the YFV17D yellow fever vaccine. The sequences come from CD4+ T cells sorted from PBMCs, collected on the day of the yellow fever booster vaccination. The rearrangement uses TRBV2 and TRBJ2-7; D gene ambiguous. The CDR3 spells CASREFYEQYF. DNA of the CDR3: TGTGCCAGCAGAGAGTTCTACGAGCAGTACTTC.